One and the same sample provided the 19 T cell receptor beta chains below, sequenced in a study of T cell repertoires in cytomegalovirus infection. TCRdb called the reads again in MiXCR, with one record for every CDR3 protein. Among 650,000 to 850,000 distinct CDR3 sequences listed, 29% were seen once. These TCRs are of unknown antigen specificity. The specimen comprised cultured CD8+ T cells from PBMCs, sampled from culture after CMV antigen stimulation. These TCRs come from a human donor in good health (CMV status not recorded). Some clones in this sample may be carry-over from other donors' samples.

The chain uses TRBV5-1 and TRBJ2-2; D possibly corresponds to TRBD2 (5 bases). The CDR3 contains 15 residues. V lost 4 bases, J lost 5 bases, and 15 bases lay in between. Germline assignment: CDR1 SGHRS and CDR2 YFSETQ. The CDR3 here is CASSPAGGPTGELFF. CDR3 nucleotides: TGCGCCAGCAGCCCTGCCGGAGGCCCTACCGGGGAGCTGTTTTTT.

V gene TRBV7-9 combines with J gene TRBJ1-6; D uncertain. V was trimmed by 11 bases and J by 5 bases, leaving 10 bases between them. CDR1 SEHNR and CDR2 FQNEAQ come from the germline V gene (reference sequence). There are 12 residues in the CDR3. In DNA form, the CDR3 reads TGTGCCTTCCGGACGGATAATTCACCCCTCCACTTT. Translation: CAFRTDNSPLHF.

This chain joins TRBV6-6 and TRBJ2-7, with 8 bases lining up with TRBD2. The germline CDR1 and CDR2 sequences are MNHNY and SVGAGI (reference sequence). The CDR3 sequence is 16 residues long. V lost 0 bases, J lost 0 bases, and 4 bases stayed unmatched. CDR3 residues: CASSYSGGEGSYEQYV. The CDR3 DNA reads TGTGCCAGCAGTTACTCCGGGGGGGAGGGCTCCTACGAGCAGTACGTC.

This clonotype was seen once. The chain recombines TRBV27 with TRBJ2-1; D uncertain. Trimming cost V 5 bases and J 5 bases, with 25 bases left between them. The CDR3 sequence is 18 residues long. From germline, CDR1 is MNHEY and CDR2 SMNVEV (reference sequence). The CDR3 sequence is CASSPPGGLFSTNNEQFF. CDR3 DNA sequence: TGTGCCAGCAGTCCCCCAGGCGGCCTCTTCTCTACTAACAATGAGCAGTTCTTC.

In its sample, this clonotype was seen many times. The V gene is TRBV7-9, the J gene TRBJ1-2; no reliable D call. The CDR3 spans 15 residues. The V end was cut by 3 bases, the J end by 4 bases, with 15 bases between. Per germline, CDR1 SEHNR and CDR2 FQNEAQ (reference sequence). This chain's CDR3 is CASSLSGNRSYGYTF. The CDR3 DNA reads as TGTGCCAGCAGCTTGAGTGGGAACAGAAGCTATGGCTACACCTTC.

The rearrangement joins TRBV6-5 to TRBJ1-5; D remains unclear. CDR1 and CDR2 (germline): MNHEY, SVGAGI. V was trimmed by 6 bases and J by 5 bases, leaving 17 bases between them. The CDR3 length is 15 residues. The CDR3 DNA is TGTGCCAGCAGACTACGGGCCAGGTGGGATCAGCCCCAGCATTTT. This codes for CASRLRARWDQPQHF.

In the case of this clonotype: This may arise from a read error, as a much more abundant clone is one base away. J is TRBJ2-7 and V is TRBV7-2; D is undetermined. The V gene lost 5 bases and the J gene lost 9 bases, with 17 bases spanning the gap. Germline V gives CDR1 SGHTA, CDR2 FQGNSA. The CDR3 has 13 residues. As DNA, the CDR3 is TGTGCCAGCAGCCATACCCCGAACGACGGGCAGTACTTC. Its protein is CASSHTPNDGQYF.

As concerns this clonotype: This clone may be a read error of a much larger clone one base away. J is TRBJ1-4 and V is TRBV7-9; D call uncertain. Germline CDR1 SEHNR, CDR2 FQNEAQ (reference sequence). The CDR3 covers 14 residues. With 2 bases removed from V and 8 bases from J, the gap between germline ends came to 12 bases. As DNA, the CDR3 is TGTGCCAGCAGCTTATGTGGGCCGGGAGAAAAACTGTTTTTT. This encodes CASSLCGPGEKLFF.

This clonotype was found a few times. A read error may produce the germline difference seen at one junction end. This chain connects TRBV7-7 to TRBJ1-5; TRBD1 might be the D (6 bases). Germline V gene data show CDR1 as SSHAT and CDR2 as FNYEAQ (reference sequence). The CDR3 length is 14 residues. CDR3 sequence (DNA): TGTGCTAGCAGCCTATCGACAGGACCCACGGCCCAGCATTTT. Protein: CASSLSTGPTAQHF. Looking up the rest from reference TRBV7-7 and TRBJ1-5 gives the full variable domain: GAGVSQSPRYKVTKRGQDVTLRCDPISSHATLYWYQQALGQGPEFLTYFNYEAQPDKSGLPSDRFSAERPEGSISTLTIQRTEQRDSAMYRCASSLSTGPTAQHFGDGTRLSIL.

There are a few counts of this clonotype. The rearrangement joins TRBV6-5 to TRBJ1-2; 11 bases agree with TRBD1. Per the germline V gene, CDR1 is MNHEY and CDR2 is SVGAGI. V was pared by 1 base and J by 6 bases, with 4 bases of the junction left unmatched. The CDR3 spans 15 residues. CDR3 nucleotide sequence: TGTGCCAGCAGTTACTTGGGACAGGGGGGCGATGGCTACACCTTC. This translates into CASSYLGQGGDGYTF.

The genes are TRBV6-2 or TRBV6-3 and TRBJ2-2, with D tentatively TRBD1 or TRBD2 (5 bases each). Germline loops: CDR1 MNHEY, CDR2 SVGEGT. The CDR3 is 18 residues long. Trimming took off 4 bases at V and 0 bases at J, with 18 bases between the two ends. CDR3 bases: TGTGCCAGCAGTTTCTTCCGGGACCTACCTCCGAACACCGGGGAGCTGTTTTTT. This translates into CASSFFRDLPPNTGELFF.

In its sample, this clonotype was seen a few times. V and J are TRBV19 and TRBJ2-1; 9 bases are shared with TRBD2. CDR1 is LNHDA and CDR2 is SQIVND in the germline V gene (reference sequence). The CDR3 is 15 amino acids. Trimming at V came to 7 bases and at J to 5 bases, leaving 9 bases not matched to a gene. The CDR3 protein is CASNLAAGGNNEQFF. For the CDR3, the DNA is TGTGCCAGTAACCTAGCTGCGGGGGGGAACAATGAGCAGTTCTTC.

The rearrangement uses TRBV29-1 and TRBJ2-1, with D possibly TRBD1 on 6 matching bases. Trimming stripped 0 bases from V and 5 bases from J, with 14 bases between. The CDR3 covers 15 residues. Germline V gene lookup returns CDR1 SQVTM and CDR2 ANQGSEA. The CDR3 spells CSVEDTGTSNNEQFF. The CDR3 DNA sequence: TGCAGCGTTGAAGATACAGGGACATCGAACAATGAGCAGTTCTTC.

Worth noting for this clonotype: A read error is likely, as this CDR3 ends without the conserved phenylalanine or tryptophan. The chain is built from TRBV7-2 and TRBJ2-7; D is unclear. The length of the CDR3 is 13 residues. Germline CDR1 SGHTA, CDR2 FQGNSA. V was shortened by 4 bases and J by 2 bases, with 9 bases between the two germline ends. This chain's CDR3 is CASSSTDTYEQYY. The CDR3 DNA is TGTGCCAGCAGCTCGACTGATACCTACGAGCAGTACTAC.

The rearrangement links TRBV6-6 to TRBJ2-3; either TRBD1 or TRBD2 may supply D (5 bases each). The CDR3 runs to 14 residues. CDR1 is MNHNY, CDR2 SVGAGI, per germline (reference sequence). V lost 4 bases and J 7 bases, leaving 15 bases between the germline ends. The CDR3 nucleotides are TGTGCCAGCAGTTCTACGGGACCGAGGTATACGCAGTATTTT. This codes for CASSSTGPRYTQYF.

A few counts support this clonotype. The CDR3 reads CASSLDRARDQPQHF. Here the CDR3 DNA reads TGTGCCAGCAGCCTAGACAGGGCGAGGGATCAGCCCCAGCATTTT. V is TRBV7-9 and J is TRBJ1-5; 7 bases are shared with TRBD1. The CDR3 contains 15 residues. The germline V gene has CDR1 SEHNR and CDR2 FQNEAQ (reference sequence). V shed 5 bases, J shed 5 bases, and the junction held 9 bases outside the gene matches.

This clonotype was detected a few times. The CDR3, as DNA: TGCGCCAGCAGTGGGACAGCCGATTCTGAAGCTTTCTTT. As protein: CASSGTADSEAFF. The chain carries TRBV10-1 and TRBJ1-1; D possibly corresponds to TRBD1 (6 bases). CDR3 length: 13 amino acids. V dropped 4 bases and J dropped 6 bases, with 12 bases sitting between them. The germline V gene encodes CDR1 WNHNN and CDR2 SYGVQD (reference sequence).

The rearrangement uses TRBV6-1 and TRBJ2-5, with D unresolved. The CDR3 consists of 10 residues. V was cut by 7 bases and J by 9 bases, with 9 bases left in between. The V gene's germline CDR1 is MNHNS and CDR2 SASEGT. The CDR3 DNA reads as TGTGCCAGCAAGTTCCCAGCCCAGTACTTC. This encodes CASKFPAQYF.

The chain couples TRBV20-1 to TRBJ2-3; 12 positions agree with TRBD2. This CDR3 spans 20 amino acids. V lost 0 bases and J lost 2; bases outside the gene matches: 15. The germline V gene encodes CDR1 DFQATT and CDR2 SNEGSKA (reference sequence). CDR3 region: CSARDPISSGGAGPTDTQYF. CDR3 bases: TGCAGTGCTAGAGATCCCATTTCTAGCGGGGGGGCCGGCCCCACAGATACGCAGTATTTT.